These 31 T cell receptor beta chains originate from one sample sequenced in a study of circulating and synovial CD4+ cells in juvenile arthritis. The data were produced by immunoSEQ multiplex PCR, yet TCRdb's version contains in-frame clones alone and is incomplete. The sample yields about 33,000 clones, 90% to 95% seen once. Sequencing was carried out using CD4+ T cells from blood. Every receptor here comes from a human donor with juvenile idiopathic arthritis.

The rearrangement uses TRBV19 and TRBJ1-5; D gene uncertain. The CDR3 loop spans 15 amino acids. CDR1 and CDR2 (germline): LNHDA, SQIVND (reference sequence). V was clipped by 3 bases and J by 5 bases, with 14 bases between them. CDR3 DNA: TGTGCCAGTAGTATCGGCAGGTCGAGGGATCAGCCCCAGCATTTT. Its translation: CASSIGRSRDQPQHF.

In this sample, this clone turned up once. V usage is TRBV10-3 and J usage is TRBJ2-5; weak D call: TRBD1 (5 bases). This CDR3 is built from 13 residues. Trimming removed 8 bases at V and 2 bases at J, with 12 bases between. Per the germline V gene, CDR1 is ENHRY and CDR2 is SYGVKD. The CDR3 reads CAIGARPQETQYF. The DNA for the CDR3 is TGTGCCATCGGGGCGCGCCCACAAGAGACCCAGTACTTC.

The DNA for the CDR3 is TGTGCCAGCGGAGGACAGGAGGAAAAACTGTTTTTT. Its translation is CASGGQEEKLFF. The rearrangement links TRBV7-8 to TRBJ1-4; 7 bases fit TRBD1. CDR3 length: 12 amino acids. CDR1 and CDR2 from the germline V gene are SGHVS and FQNEAQ. Trimming cost V 8 bases and J 8 bases; bases outside gene matches: 5. The full variable domain, its missing parts supplied by reference TRBV7-8 and TRBJ1-4, is GAGVSQSPRYKVAKRGQDVALRCDPISGHVSLFWYQQALGQGPEFLTYFQNEAQLDKSGLPSDRFFAERPEGSVSTLKIQRTQQEDSAVYLCASGGQEEKLFFGSGTQLSVL.

V is TRBV18 and J is TRBJ1-1; no clear D gene. The CDR3 has 16 residues. Germline-derived CDR1 and CDR2 are KGHSH and LQKENI. The V end was cut by 2 bases, the J end by 6 bases, with 19 bases between. CDR3 coding DNA: TGTGCCAGCTCACCAAGGCAGGTTGTGGTGTGGGCTGAAGCTTTCTTT. The encoded protein is CASSPRQVVVWAEAFF.

This clone has more than one count but fewer than ten. The chain joins TRBV19 to TRBJ2-1; D is undetermined. V was trimmed by 1 base and J by 10 bases, leaving 11 bases between them. This CDR3 comprises 13 residues. The germline gives CDR1 LNHDA, CDR2 SQIVND (reference sequence). The CDR3 sequence is CASSIVAAQEQFF. The CDR3 bases are TGTGCCAGTAGTATAGTGGCGGCTCAGGAGCAGTTCTTC.

The V call is TRBV4-3, the J call TRBJ2-5; a weak D match, TRBD2 (6 bases). V lost 4 bases to trimming and J lost 2 bases, with 17 bases between them. CDR1 LGHNA and CDR2 YSLEER come from the germline V gene. The CDR3 runs 16 residues. CDR3 in amino acids: CASSLSNGRGQETQYF. Written as DNA, the CDR3 is TGCGCCAGCAGCCTATCGAACGGGAGAGGGCAAGAGACCCAGTACTTC.

This clone is a singleton in its sample. The chain has TRBV5-1 and TRBJ2-5; D is unresolved. V was clipped by 4 bases and J by 2 bases, with 15 bases between them. CDR1 and CDR2 (germline): SGHRS, YFSETQ. The length of the CDR3 is 15 residues. The CDR3: CASSRWPDFQETQYF. CDR3 sequence (DNA): TGCGCCAGCAGCCGCTGGCCAGACTTTCAAGAGACCCAGTACTTC.

This chain joins TRBV2 and TRBJ2-7; TRBD2 matches at 13 bases. Germline CDR1 reads SNHLY; CDR2 reads FYNNEI. Trimming cost V 11 bases and J 1 base; bases outside gene matches: 14. This CDR3 spans 17 amino acids. CDR3 bases: TGTGCCTCAACCGGCCGGACTAGCGGGGGCCGGTCCTACGAGCAGTACTTC. As protein: CASTGRTSGGRSYEQYF.

The V call is TRBV19, the J call TRBJ1-2; D is uncertain. The germline V and J ends were trimmed by 1 base and 4 bases, with 7 bases remaining between them. The CDR3 sequence is 13 residues long. Germline loops: CDR1 LNHDA, CDR2 SQIVND (reference sequence). The CDR3 DNA sequence: TGTGCCAGTAGTATAGTCAGTGCCTATGGCTACACCTTC. Amino acid sequence: CASSIVSAYGYTF.

The chain is built from TRBV7-2 and TRBJ2-3, with 9 bases matching TRBD2. Germline V lookup: CDR1 SGHTA, CDR2 FQGNSA. This CDR3 contains 16 residues. With V trimmed by 8 bases and J by 4 bases, 13 bases remained unmatched. Written as DNA, the CDR3 is TGTGCCAGCGGCCGGGGAAGCGGGGGGCGACCAGATACGCAGTATTTT. Its protein is CASGRGSGGRPDTQYF.

This chain joins TRBV4-3 and TRBJ2-1; 7 bases map to TRBD2. J gave up 8 bases and V 1 base, and 11 bases lay outside the gene matches. This CDR3 region has 16 residues. CDR1 LGHNA and CDR2 YSLEER come from the germline V gene. CDR3 amino acids: CASSQGSGRGRDEQFF. CDR3 nucleotides: TGCGCCAGCAGCCAAGGAAGTGGGAGGGGTAGGGATGAGCAGTTCTTC.

The CDR3 DNA reads as TGTGCCAGCAGCGTAGGTGCTAACTACGAGCAGTACTTC. Residues: CASSVGANYEQYF. The chain combines TRBV7-2 with TRBJ2-7; D not resolved. Trimming pared 5 bases from V and 3 bases from J, leaving 11 bases between. Germline V gene data show CDR1 as SGHTA and CDR2 as FQGNSA. The CDR3 has 13 amino acids.

V gene TRBV5-4 combines with J gene TRBJ1-4; D is perhaps TRBD1 (5 bases). This CDR3 region has 14 residues. From germline, CDR1 is SGHNT and CDR2 YYREEE (reference sequence). V was cut by 2 bases and J by 7 bases, with 12 bases left in between. The CDR3 bases are TGTGCCAGCAGCTTAACGGGGACTCCTGAAAAACTGTTTTTT. This translates into CASSLTGTPEKLFF.

The genes are TRBV6-4 and TRBJ2-4; no clear D. The CDR3 sequence is 15 residues long. In germline, CDR1 is MRHNA, CDR2 SNTAGT. Trimming shortened V by 7 bases and J by 4 bases, and 17 bases separated the two germline ends. Here the CDR3 reads CASTVLLADKNIQYF. As DNA, the CDR3 is TGTGCCAGCACCGTCCTTCTGGCTGATAAAAACATTCAGTACTTC.

The V and J genes are TRBV7-2 and TRBJ1-5, with a weak D call TRBD1 (5 bases). CDR3 length: 15 residues. The V end lost 3 bases, the J end lost 0 bases, and 9 bases lay between the germline ends. From germline, CDR1 is SGHTA and CDR2 FQGNSA. The CDR3 DNA sequence: TGTGCCAGCAGCTTGACAGTTAATAGCAATCAGCCCCAGCATTTT. Protein sequence: CASSLTVNSNQPQHF.

The rearrangement uses TRBV16 and TRBJ2-2, with a weak D call TRBD1 (6 bases). The ends were cut back, 6 bases at V and 0 bases at J, with 14 bases in the middle. The CDR3 totals 16 residues. CDR1 KGHSY and CDR2 FQNENV come from the germline V gene. CDR3 nucleotides: TGTGCCAGCAGTAAAAGGACAGCCACGAACACCGGGGAGCTGTTTTTT. Translating gives CASSKRTATNTGELFF.

The rearrangement uses TRBV6-5 and TRBJ1-1, with D tentatively TRBD1 (6 bases). This CDR3 comprises 11 residues. The germline CDR1 and CDR2 sequences are MNHEY and SVGAGI. Trimming stripped 11 bases from V and 9 bases from J, with 16 bases between. CDR3 in amino acids: CAASQGTQAFF. The CDR3 bases are TGTGCCGCCTCACAGGGCACCCAAGCTTTCTTT.

This clone was detected once. The chain has TRBV28 and TRBJ2-7, with TRBD1 matching 10 bases. Germline V gives CDR1 MDHEN, CDR2 SYDVKM. J was trimmed by 7 bases and V by 6 bases; bases with no gene match: 12. The CDR3 is made up of 15 amino acids. The CDR3 DNA follows: TGTGCCAGCAGGGGACAGGGGTTAGCTTGGGGGGAGCAGTACTTC. The encoded protein is CASRGQGLAWGEQYF.

The count of this clone is one. This chain uses TRBV7-2 with TRBJ1-1, with D possibly TRBD1 on 6 matching bases. CDR1 SGHTA and CDR2 FQGNSA come from the germline V gene. The V end lost 1 base, the J end lost 4 bases, and 19 bases lay between the germline ends. This CDR3 has 17 residues. The CDR3 nucleotides read TGTGCCAGCAGCTTAGGCCCCAGGGGAGCGATTGGCACTGAAGCTTTCTTT. It yields the protein CASSLGPRGAIGTEAFF.

The rearrangement links TRBV2 to TRBJ2-1; D is perhaps TRBD1 (6 bases). V shed 3 bases and J shed 4 bases, with 13 bases lying between them. Per the germline V gene, CDR1 is SNHLY and CDR2 is FYNNEI. CDR3 size: 15 residues. Here the CDR3 DNA reads TGTGCCAGCAGTGAGGTGGGGCAGGGGTACAATGAGCAGTTCTTC. Its translation is CASSEVGQGYNEQFF.

This clone has only a few counts. The CDR3 region is CASSQDHGAISGNTIYF. As DNA, the CDR3 is TGCGCCAGCAGCCAAGATCATGGGGCCATCTCTGGAAACACCATATATTTT. The V gene is TRBV4-1, the J gene TRBJ1-3; D may be TRBD1 (5 bases). This CDR3 spans 17 amino acids. Germline V gene sequence: CDR1 MGHRA, CDR2 YSYEKL. V was shortened by 0 bases and J by 0 bases, with 12 bases between the two germline ends.

The chain combines TRBV10-1 with TRBJ2-3; no reliable D call. This CDR3 comprises 14 residues. Between the trimmed V and J ends, which lost 0 bases and 0 bases, there was a span of 4 bases. Germline V CDR1 and CDR2: WNHNN, SYGVQD (reference sequence). CDR3 residues: CASSESGSTDTQYF. The CDR3 coding sequence is TGCGCCAGCAGTGAGTCCGGGAGCACAGATACGCAGTATTTT.

V gene TRBV28 combines with J gene TRBJ2-5, with D possibly being TRBD2 (5 bases). The CDR3 covers 19 residues. Germline assignment: CDR1 MDHEN and CDR2 SYDVKM. The ends were cut back, 4 bases at V and 2 bases at J, with 26 bases in the middle. The chain's CDR3 is CASSSGVYFQAGVQETQYF. CDR3 DNA sequence: TGTGCCAGCAGTTCTGGTGTCTATTTTCAAGCCGGGGTACAAGAGACCCAGTACTTC. Filled out from reference TRBV28 and TRBJ2-5, the complete variable domain reads DVKVTQSSRYLVKRTGEKVFLECVQDMDHENMFWYRQDPGLGLRLIYFSYDVKMKEKGDIPEGYSVSREKKERFSLILESASTNQTSMYLCASSSGVYFQAGVQETQYFGPGTRLLVL.

V usage is TRBV6-5 and J usage is TRBJ1-1, with TRBD1 as a possible D gene (5 bases). Germline CDR1 and CDR2: MNHEY and SVGAGI. CDR3 length equals 14 residues. Between the trimmed V and J ends, which lost 8 bases and 3 bases, there was a span of 16 bases. CDR3 nucleotides: TGTGCCAGCTGGGATCTCGGCAGGGACACTGAAGCTTTCTTT. This sequence encodes CASWDLGRDTEAFF.

This clone appeared once. The V call is TRBV28, the J call TRBJ2-2; 8 bases agree with TRBD1. Germline loops: CDR1 MDHEN, CDR2 SYDVKM. J was trimmed by 3 bases and V by 5 bases; bases with no gene match: 8. This CDR3 comprises 16 residues. CDR3 in amino acids: CASSPTGGLDTGELFF. The CDR3 DNA reads TGTGCCAGCAGTCCAACAGGGGGGTTGGACACCGGGGAGCTGTTTTTT.

This chain links TRBV6-5 with TRBJ2-3; TRBD2 matches at 10 bases. Germline trimming cut 4 bases from V and 1 base from J; bases unmatched to any gene: 5. The CDR3 spans 16 residues. Germline V CDR1 and CDR2: MNHEY, SVGAGI. CDR3 DNA sequence: TGTGCCAGCAGTTTCCGTACTAGCGGGGGCACAGATACGCAGTATTTT. Translation gives CASSFRTSGGTDTQYF.

This sequence joins TRBV19 and TRBJ1-5; the match to TRBD1 covers 8 bases. Germline assignment: CDR1 LNHDA and CDR2 SQIVND (reference sequence). V lost 0 bases to trimming and J lost 7 bases; unmatched junction nucleotides: 11. This CDR3 has 17 amino acids. The CDR3 here is CASSIDLDREWRQPQHF. DNA of the CDR3: TGTGCCAGTAGTATAGATCTGGACAGGGAATGGAGGCAGCCCCAGCATTTT.

This chain connects TRBV4-1 to TRBJ1-1; 8 bases are a match to TRBD1. V lost 0 bases and J lost 10; bases outside the gene matches: 16. Germline V CDR1 and CDR2: MGHRA, YSYEKL. The CDR3 contains 17 residues. CDR3 sequence (DNA): TGCGCCAGCAGCCAAGATAGGGGGACAGGCCGTGTTGGTGGAGCTTTCTTT. Translation gives CASSQDRGTGRVGGAFF.

Regarding this clone: One junction end disagrees with the germline gene, perhaps due to a read error. This CDR3 is also generated by other DNA sequences in the sample. The chain has TRBV4-1 and TRBJ1-6; TRBD1 might be the D (5 bases). The CDR3 has 17 residues. Germline CDR1 reads MGHRA; CDR2 reads YSYEKL. CDR3 coding DNA: TGCGCCAGCAGTCCAAGATTGACGACAGAGTATAATTCCCCCCTCCACTTT. As protein: CASSPRLTTEYNSPLHF.

The rearrangement joins TRBV11-2 to TRBJ2-1; TRBD1 matches at 7 bases. In germline, CDR1 is SGHAT, CDR2 FQNNGV. Trimming took 5 bases from V and 10 from J; bases not matched to a gene: 11. The CDR3 extends over 14 amino acids. CDR3 nucleotide sequence: TGTGCCAGCAGCGACAGGGAGACAGATTACGAGCAGTTCTTC. Amino acid sequence: CASSDRETDYEQFF.

This chain uses TRBV7-3 with TRBJ2-7; weak D call: TRBD2 (6 bases). This CDR3 has 14 amino acids. The V gene lost 0 bases and the J gene lost 5 bases, with 11 bases spanning the gap. Germline values: CDR1 SGHTA, CDR2 FQGTGA. CDR3 coding DNA: TGTGCCAGCAGCTTAACGGAGGGTTCCCACGAGCAGTACTTC. Protein sequence: CASSLTEGSHEQYF.